These 22 T cell receptor beta chains were sequenced from one sample in a study of blood T cell repertoires in COVID-19. The assay was immunoSEQ multiplex PCR, and TCRdb's table has in-frame clones only and misses some. The profile covers tens of thousands of clones, with roughly 88% appearing a single time and roughly 1.4% taken by the ten largest. Sequencing was carried out using peripheral blood. Receptor source: a woman aged 80 or over with acute or convalescent COVID-19.

This chain uses TRBV6-5 with TRBJ2-7; 9 nucleotides line up with TRBD1. Germline V gene lookup returns CDR1 MNHEY and CDR2 SVGAGI. Losses at the gene ends were 2 bases for V and 7 bases for J; bases not matched to a gene: 12. The CDR3 has 16 residues. In DNA form, the CDR3 reads TGTGCCAGCAGTTACGGTTCTGGAAACAGGGGGCGAGAGCAGTACTTC. This codes for CASSYGSGNRGREQYF.

This clone was seen a single time. The chain links TRBV5-1 to TRBJ2-3, with TRBD2 matching 7 bases. The V segment lost 4 bases and the J segment 0 bases; nucleotides outside the gene matches: 11. Looked up from germline, CDR1 is SGHRS and CDR2 is YFSETQ. The CDR3 has 17 residues. The CDR3 bases are TGCGCCAGCAGCGCCGCCCCGAGACTAGCAAGCACAGATACGCAGTATTTT. This sequence encodes CASSAAPRLASTDTQYF.

The chain joins TRBV7-9 to TRBJ1-4, with unresolved D. This CDR3 region has 13 residues. V was cut by 5 bases and J by 7 bases, with 11 bases left in between. CDR1 and CDR2 (germline): SEHNR, FQNEAQ (reference sequence). CDR3 protein: CASSTSRSEKLFF. The CDR3 region has the DNA TGTGCCAGCAGCACTTCAAGAAGTGAAAAACTGTTTTTT.

The genes are TRBV28 and TRBJ2-7; D unresolved. Germline-derived CDR1 and CDR2 are MDHEN and SYDVKM. V was trimmed by 4 bases and J by 5 bases, leaving 6 bases between them. The CDR3 is 11 amino acids. The CDR3, as DNA: TGTGCCAGCAGTTCCTACCACGAGCAGTACTTC. It yields the protein CASSSYHEQYF.

The CDR3 sequence is CASSLMTGAEKLFF. For the CDR3, the DNA is TGTGCCAGCAGCCTGATGACAGGGGCTGAAAAACTGTTTTTT. The chain combines TRBV3-1 (or the pseudogene TRBV3-2) with TRBJ1-4; 8 bases agree with TRBD1. CDR1 is LGHDT and CDR2 is YNNKEL in the germline V gene (reference sequence). The V gene end was trimmed by 4 bases and the J gene end by 7 bases; junction bases not matched to a gene: 5. The CDR3 runs to 14 residues.

The chain carries TRBV5-5 and TRBJ1-2, with D tentatively TRBD1 (5 bases). This CDR3 is built from 15 residues. The germline V gene has CDR1 SGHKS and CDR2 YYEKEE (reference sequence). The V and J ends lost 2 bases and 4 bases respectively, with 15 bases between them. CDR3 bases: TGTGCCAGCAGCTTCGGGCAGGGCAGGAGCTATGGCTACACCTTC. It specifies CASSFGQGRSYGYTF.

This clone was seen only a few times. The genes are TRBV7-9 and TRBJ1-1; unclear D gene. The length of the CDR3 is 14 residues. Trimming removed 3 bases at V and 2 bases at J, with 10 bases between. Germline CDR1 and CDR2: SEHNR and FQNEAQ (reference sequence). The CDR3 nucleotides are TGTGCCAGCAGCTTCCTCGAGGCCAACACTGAAGCTTTCTTT. Translation: CASSFLEANTEAFF.

The chain is built from TRBV30 and TRBJ1-5; 7 bases map to TRBD1. The CDR3 is 13 amino acids. The germline CDR1 and CDR2 sequences are GTSNPN and SVGIG (reference sequence). Unmatched junction bases numbered 3, after V lost 2 bases and J lost 5 bases. The CDR3, as DNA: TGTGCCTGGAGTTCGCAGGGGGATCAGCCCCAGCATTTT. This sequence encodes CAWSSQGDQPQHF.

This clone was picked up a small number of times. This rearrangement joins TRBV27 to TRBJ1-2, with D possibly being TRBD1 (5 bases). The ends were cut back, 5 bases at V and 7 bases at J, with 17 bases in the middle. This CDR3 spans 14 amino acids. CDR1 MNHEY and CDR2 SMNVEV come from the germline V gene (reference sequence). CDR3 loop: CASSSGGLVSGYTF. The CDR3 nucleotides read TGTGCCAGCAGTAGCGGGGGACTGGTCTCTGGCTACACCTTC.

As DNA, the CDR3 is TGTGCCAGCACCCAACTAGTTTCGGGTGAGCAGTTCTTC. Residues: CASTQLVSGEQFF. The V call is TRBV2, the J call TRBJ2-1, with D possibly TRBD2 on 5 matching bases. Deletions cut 7 bases from V and 9 bases from J, with 16 bases between. Germline CDR1 is SNHLY and CDR2 is FYNNEI. This CDR3 is built from 13 residues.

A single count supports this clone. V usage is TRBV4-1 and J usage is TRBJ1-4; 7 bases are shared with TRBD1. This CDR3 has 16 amino acids. CDR1 and CDR2 (germline): MGHRA, YSYEKL. V shed 0 bases, J shed 4 bases, and the junction held 5 bases outside the gene matches. CDR3 nucleotide sequence: TGCGCCAGCAGCCAAGATCCGGGACAGTATAATGAAAAACTGTTTTTT. Its protein is CASSQDPGQYNEKLFF.

The J gene is TRBJ2-5, the V gene TRBV9; TRBD2 aligns across 14 bases. This CDR3 comprises 16 residues. Germline CDR1 SGDLS, CDR2 YYNGEE. Trimming at V came to 3 bases and at J to 2 bases, leaving 3 bases not matched to a gene. DNA of the CDR3: TGTGCCAGCAGCGCGGGACTAGCGGGGGAACAAGAGACCCAGTACTTC. It yields the protein CASSAGLAGEQETQYF.

This clone was observed a single time. The V gene is TRBV18, the J gene TRBJ2-6; 7 positions agree with TRBD1. CDR1 KGHSH and CDR2 LQKENI come from the germline V gene. This CDR3 spans 17 amino acids. V shed 6 bases, J shed 2 bases, and the junction held 10 bases outside the gene matches. The CDR3 sequence: CASSKEGAGTGANVLTF. CDR3 nucleotides: TGTGCCAGCTCGAAAGAGGGGGCAGGCACTGGGGCCAACGTCCTGACTTTC.

This clone appeared a few times. The chain uses TRBV5-1 and TRBJ2-7, with D maybe TRBD1 (6 bases). The CDR3 extends over 14 amino acids. Between the trimmed V and J ends, which lost 6 bases and 3 bases, there was a span of 16 bases. Germline CDR1 is SGHRS and CDR2 is YFSETQ. CDR3 amino acids: CASKGDGLNYEQYF. CDR3 bases: TGCGCCAGCAAGGGGGACGGATTAAACTACGAGCAGTACTTC.

Written as DNA, the CDR3 is TGTGCCACCAGCCGGGGACTAGCGGGAGGGCCCACGAACTACAATGAGCAGTTCTTC. The encoded protein is CATSRGLAGGPTNYNEQFF. The V gene is TRBV24-1, the J gene TRBJ2-1; 16 positions agree with TRBD2. Trimming took 7 bases from V and 3 from J; bases not matched to a gene: 11. Germline CDR1 is KGHDR and CDR2 is SFDVKD. The CDR3 spans 19 residues.

CDR3 DNA: TGTGCCAGCAGCCTACAGGGGGCGCGGGGAAACACCATATATTTT. It codes for CASSLQGARGNTIYF. The V gene is TRBV5-5, the J gene TRBJ1-3; 9 bases are a match to TRBD1. V dropped 4 bases and J dropped 4; count of bases not matched to a gene: 6. Germline CDR1 reads SGHKS; CDR2 reads YYEKEE (reference sequence). The CDR3 runs 15 residues.

The V gene is TRBV10-3, the J gene TRBJ2-1, with 10 bases aligning to TRBD1. Per germline, CDR1 ENHRY and CDR2 SYGVKD. The V and J ends lost 7 bases and 10 bases, in that order; junction bases with no gene match: 7. The CDR3 consists of 13 residues. CDR3 protein: CAITGTGEREQFF. The CDR3 nucleotides read TGTGCCATCACTGGGACAGGGGAGCGCGAGCAGTTCTTC.

The J gene is TRBJ1-1, the V gene TRBV30; D unresolved. The CDR3 extends over 12 amino acids. V was shortened by 3 bases and J by 7 bases, with 12 bases between the two germline ends. Per the germline V gene, CDR1 is GTSNPN and CDR2 is SVGIG (reference sequence). The CDR3 reads CAWRRGLSEAFF. CDR3 nucleotide sequence: TGTGCCTGGAGGCGAGGACTTAGTGAAGCTTTCTTT.

This clone was detected a few times. J is TRBJ1-1 and V is TRBV30; tentative D call: TRBD1 (5 bases). V gave up 4 bases and J gave up 10 bases, with 16 bases separating them. The CDR3 has 12 amino acids. Per germline, CDR1 GTSNPN and CDR2 SVGIG (reference sequence). The CDR3 DNA reads TGTGCCTGGACCTCGGAGGGGACTCGAGCTTTCTTT. This sequence encodes CAWTSEGTRAFF.

This chain connects TRBV11-2 to TRBJ1-6; 7 bases align to TRBD1. Germline-derived CDR1 and CDR2 are SGHAT and FQNNGV. The junction had 16 bases not matched to a gene; V was cut back by 4 bases and J by 7 bases. This CDR3 has 18 residues. CDR3 protein: CASSSRLTDRVPNSPLHF. In nucleotides, the CDR3 is TGTGCCAGCAGCTCCCGGCTGACAGACAGGGTCCCCAATTCACCCCTCCACTTT.

This chain uses TRBV6-5 with TRBJ1-2; 12 nucleotides agree with TRBD1. J gave up 7 bases and V 6 bases, and 9 bases lay outside the gene matches. Germline V gene data show CDR1 as MNHEY and CDR2 as SVGAGI. The CDR3 contains 15 residues. Written as DNA, the CDR3 is TGTGCCAGCAGGCCCGCCGGGACAGGGGGCGGTGGCTACACCTTC. It is translated as CASRPAGTGGGGYTF.

The count of this clone is one. This chain connects TRBV3-1 (or the pseudogene TRBV3-2) to TRBJ2-5, with TRBD1 identical over 11 bases. With 3 bases clipped from V and 5 bases from J, the junction kept 8 bases outside the gene matches. From germline, CDR1 is LGHDT and CDR2 YNNKEL (reference sequence). The CDR3 sequence is 16 residues long. DNA of the CDR3: TGTGCCAGCAGCCATTCACGGACAGGGGGCTTGGAGACCCAGTACTTC. It codes for CASSHSRTGGLETQYF.